The 8 T cell receptor beta chains presented below share a single source sample, sequenced in a study of blood T cell repertoires in COVID-19. Data came from immunoSEQ multiplex PCR; TCRdb stores just in-frame clones and leaves some out. The repertoire includes approximately 220,000 clones, under 90% of them detected once, and around 4.5% sits in the top ten. Input material: peripheral blood. The receptors were sampled from a man aged 50 to 60 with acute or convalescent COVID-19.

The gene calls are TRBV10-1 and TRBJ2-3; no reliable D call. The CDR3 covers 14 residues. CDR1 and CDR2 (germline): WNHNN, SYGVQD (reference sequence). V lost 2 bases to trimming and J lost 4 bases, with 10 bases between them. CDR3 sequence reads: CASSENTQADTQYF. The CDR3 bases are TGCGCCAGCAGTGAGAATACCCAGGCAGATACGCAGTATTTT.

This clone was detected once. The chain is built from TRBV29-1 and TRBJ1-1, with D maybe TRBD1 (6 bases). Germline-derived CDR1 and CDR2 are SQVTM and ANQGSEA. V lost 2 bases to trimming and J lost 1 base, with 14 bases between them. This CDR3 has 15 amino acids. CDR3 sequence: CSVEINPGQNTEAFF. CDR3 sequence (DNA): TGCAGCGTTGAAATAAACCCGGGACAGAACACTGAAGCTTTCTTT.

This clone was counted a single time. V and J are TRBV6-6 and TRBJ2-7; D might be TRBD2 (6 bases). V lost 7 bases to trimming and J lost 3 bases, with 16 bases between them. Looked up from germline, CDR1 is MNHNY and CDR2 is SVGAGI (reference sequence). The length of the CDR3 is 14 residues. The CDR3 sequence: CASTPTGLIYEQYF. The CDR3 DNA is TGTGCCAGCACCCCAACGGGACTGATCTACGAGCAGTACTTC.

The chain joins TRBV5-5 to TRBJ1-1; 7 bases match TRBD1. The ends lost 6 bases at V and 5 bases at J; junction bases unmatched: 4. CDR1 and CDR2 (germline): SGHKS, YYEKEE (reference sequence). The CDR3 contains 12 residues. This CDR3 reads CASTEQGTEAFF. CDR3 nucleotide sequence: TGTGCCAGCACTGAACAGGGGACTGAAGCTTTCTTT.

The gene calls are TRBV6-5 and TRBJ1-2; no firm D call. The CDR3 extends over 15 amino acids. Germline CDR1 MNHEY, CDR2 SVGAGI. Trimming took off 0 bases at V and 11 bases at J, with 19 bases between the two ends. CDR3 nucleotide sequence: TGTGCCAGCAGTTACTCCCCGACTGACTCCACCCCATACACCTTC. Translation: CASSYSPTDSTPYTF.

This clone has more than one count but fewer than ten. V is TRBV3-1 (or the pseudogene TRBV3-2) and J is TRBJ1-1; maybe TRBD1 (6 bases). The CDR3 sequence is 15 residues long. V lost 0 bases, J lost 4 bases, and 12 bases lay in between. CDR1 is LGHDT and CDR2 is YNNKEL in the germline V gene (reference sequence). CDR3 protein: CASSQDPGRGTEAFF. The CDR3 coding sequence is TGTGCCAGCAGCCAAGATCCAGGCAGGGGCACTGAAGCTTTCTTT.

This clone was found a few times. The V gene is TRBV27, the J gene TRBJ1-5; TRBD1 is a possible D gene (6 bases). The CDR3 totals 16 residues. V lost 4 bases and J 4 bases, leaving 17 bases between the germline ends. Germline assignment: CDR1 MNHEY and CDR2 SMNVEV (reference sequence). The CDR3 DNA is TGTGCCAGCAGTTCCGGGACACCAGTACCAAATCAGCCCCAGCATTTT. This translates into CASSSGTPVPNQPQHF.

The chain recombines TRBV29-1 with TRBJ1-5, with no clear D. Germline loops: CDR1 SQVTM, CDR2 ANQGSEA. Trimming removed 7 bases from V and 0 bases from J, with 13 bases in between. This CDR3 contains 14 residues. This CDR3 reads CSALEQSSNQPQHF. In nucleotides, the CDR3 is TGCAGCGCCCTGGAACAGTCTAGCAATCAGCCCCAGCATTTT.